This is a list of T cell receptor beta chains from one sample in a study of cytomegalovirus exposure and HLA in healthy donors. Method: immunoSEQ multiplex PCR; TCRdb's copy keeps in-frame clones and lacks some. The profile covers roughly 120,000 clones, with roughly 71% appearing a single time and less than 5% taken by the ten largest. Sequences were obtained from PBMCs. The origin of the receptors is a woman aged 45-65 years in good health and CMV-seropositive. CDR3s include the opening cysteine and the closing phenylalanine or tryptophan. Fields, in order: J gene, D gene, clone size, V gene, CDR3 DNA, CDR3 protein. A D gene is named only where the DNA matches it firmly. Not all rows give a size; the values are once, few, many and, for expanded clones, a class.

>TRBJ1-2|-|-|TRBV5-1
TGCGCCACCACGGACACCAACTATGGCTACACCTTC
CATTDTNYGYTF
>TRBJ1-6|TRBD1|-|TRBV15
TGTGCCACCAGCAGATTCAAACCGGGACAGGGTCCTTCACCCCTCCACTTT
CATSRFKPGQGPSPLHF
>TRBJ2-3|-|once|TRBV5-4
TGTGCCAGCAGCTTTGGGAGCGGTGCGCAGTATTTT
CASSFGSGAQYF
>TRBJ2-1|-|-|TRBV9
TGTGCCAGCAGCACGAGGATAGGTGGCTACAATGAGCAGTTCTTC
CASSTRIGGYNEQFF
>TRBJ1-1|-|-|TRBV5-1
TGCGCCAGCAGCTTTGAGGGTAGCACTGAAGCTTTCTTT
CASSFEGSTEAFF
>TRBJ1-1|-|-|TRBV6-5
TGTGCCAGCAGTTACCGACGGGGGTTGGGTGAAGCTTTCTTT
CASSYRRGLGEAFF
>TRBJ1-4|-|few|TRBV5-1
TGCGCCAGCAGCCCACCGGGGGGCAGCAATGAAAAACTGTTTTTT
CASSPPGGSNEKLFF
>TRBJ2-1|TRBD2|-|TRBV7-8
TGTGCCAGCAGCCCAAGTAGCGGGCCATCCTACAATGAGCAGTTCTTC
CASSPSSGPSYNEQFF
>TRBJ2-1|TRBD1|-|TRBV2
TGTGCCAGCAGTGAGCAGGGGGCGTACAATGAGCAGTTCTTC
CASSEQGAYNEQFF
>TRBJ2-5|-|-|TRBV5-1
TGCGCCAGCAGCTGGACTTTCCCACTGGAGGAGACCCAGTACTTC
CASSWTFPLEETQYF
>TRBJ2-1|-|-|TRBV10-1
TGCGCCAGCAGTGACGGAAGCGCGGGGAACAATGAGCAGTTCTTC
CASSDGSAGNNEQFF
>TRBJ2-1|TRBD2|-|TRBV30
TGTGCCTGGAGTGTAAGTAGCGGGGGGAATGAGCAGTTCTTC
CAWSVSSGGNEQFF
>TRBJ2-7|TRBD2|-|TRBV5-6
TGTGCCAGCAGCTTGGGAGGGAGGGCCTACGAGCAGTACTTC
CASSLGGRAYEQYF
>TRBJ2-5|-|-|TRBV5-6
TGTGCCAGCAGCTTGGCCGGTTTCGGGACCCAGTACTTC
CASSLAGFGTQYF
>TRBJ1-4|-|-|TRBV27
TGTGCCAGCCGGGGGGTGTCGGAAAAACTGTTTTTT
CASRGVSEKLFF
>TRBJ1-2|TRBD1|once|TRBV6-5
TGTGCCAGCAGCCTTACGACACAGGGGAGGTACACCTTC
CASSLTTQGRYTF
>TRBJ2-3|-|-|TRBV30
TGTGCCTGGAGTATCGACAGGCTTGGAAATACGCAGTATTTT
CAWSIDRLGNTQYF
>TRBJ1-2|TRBD1|-|TRBV25-1
TGTGCCAGCAGTGCATCCTGGGACAGCGATGGCTACACCTTC
CASSASWDSDGYTF
>TRBJ2-5|-|-|TRBV19
TGTGCCAGTAGTATAGGGGGAGCTGGTCAAGAGACCCAGTACTTC
CASSIGGAGQETQYF
>TRBJ2-7|-|-|TRBV5-1
TGCGCCAGCAGCTTGACCGGGATTGGATTGGGCGAGCAGTACTTC
CASSLTGIGLGEQYF
>TRBJ1-5|TRBD1|-|TRBV2
TGTGCCAGCCGCCCGGGACAGAATCAGCCCCAGCATTTT
CASRPGQNQPQHF
>TRBJ2-5|-|-|TRBV30
TGTGCCTTGGAGGTGGGCTCCTTCCTTTACAAGTACTTC
CALEVGSFLYKYF
>TRBJ2-1|TRBD1|-|TRBV5-1
TGCGCCAGCAGCCCCCCCGCCGGGACAGGGGTTGGCAATGAGCAGTTCTTC
CASSPPAGTGVGNEQFF
>TRBJ2-5|-|-|TRBV5-4
TGTGCCAGCAGCTTGGAACGGGGTCAAGAGACCCAGTACTTC
CASSLERGQETQYF
>TRBJ2-3|TRBD2|-|TRBV5-1
TGCGCCAGCAGCTTGGCGCTAGCGGGAGGCACAGATACGCAGTATTTT
CASSLALAGGTDTQYF
>TRBJ2-3|-|-|TRBV7-9
TGTGCCAGCAGCTTAGGCGCAGATACGCAGTATTTT
CASSLGADTQYF
>TRBJ1-6|-|-|TRBV28
TGTGCCAGCAACTTCAGGGTGTACCTAAATTCACCCCTCCACTTT
CASNFRVYLNSPLHF
>TRBJ2-3|-|-|TRBV9
TGTGCCAGCAGCGTAGATCCTGACTTCACAGATACGCAGTATTTT
CASSVDPDFTDTQYF
>TRBJ1-2|TRBD1|-|TRBV7-2
TGTGCCAGCAGCTCCCGGGACAGGGTTTCTGGCTACACCTTC
CASSSRDRVSGYTF
>TRBJ2-7|-|-|TRBV4-1
TGCGCCAGCAGCCCCACAGGGCGGGAGCAGTACTTC
CASSPTGREQYF
>TRBJ2-1|TRBD1|-|TRBV7-6
TGTGCCAGCAGCTTAGTAGAGGGACAGGGGTCGTACAATGAGCAGTTCTTC
CASSLVEGQGSYNEQFF
>TRBJ2-1|TRBD2|-|TRBV7-2
TGTGCCGGCAGCCAAAGACAATCTAGCGGGGGGAAGTACAATGAGCAGTTCTTC
CAGSQRQSSGGKYNEQFF
>TRBJ2-5|TRBD1|-|TRBV5-1
TGCGCCAGCAGCCCGCGGGGGACAGGGGAAGAGACCCAGTACTTC
CASSPRGTGEETQYF
>TRBJ1-2|-|few|TRBV2
TGTGCCAGCAGGTCGGGGGGTAGAGGCTACACCTTC
CASRSGGRGYTF
>TRBJ2-2|-|-|TRBV29-1
TGCAGCGTTATGATTGCGGGTGGATGGGACACCGGGGAGCTGTTTTTT
CSVMIAGGWDTGELFF
>TRBJ1-3|-|-|TRBV2
TGTGCCAGCATCAACTGGGAGGGGGTCGCTGGAAACACCATATATTTT
CASINWEGVAGNTIYF
>TRBJ1-4|-|-|TRBV7-2
TGTGCCAGCAGCTCTACCCGGGAGGAAAAACTGTTTTTT
CASSSTREEKLFF
>TRBJ1-4|-|once|TRBV27
TGTGCCAGCCGCGGGGTCGCCTCCAGCGAAAAACTGTTTTTT
CASRGVASSEKLFF
>TRBJ2-1|TRBD1|-|TRBV29-1
TGCAGCGTTGAAACTTGGGACAGGGCGGTCAGGGAGCAGTTCTTC
CSVETWDRAVREQFF
>TRBJ1-3|-|-|TRBV18
TGTGCCAGCTCACCTATGGACATGTCTGGAAACACCATATATTTT
CASSPMDMSGNTIYF
>TRBJ2-3|TRBD2|-|TRBV30
TGTGCCTGGATGCCAGGGAGGGAGACAGATACGCAGTATTTT
CAWMPGRETDTQYF
>TRBJ2-2|TRBD1|-|TRBV7-9
TGTGCCAGCGCCAGAGACAGGGCCACCGGGGAGCTGTTTTTT
CASARDRATGELFF
>TRBJ1-5|TRBD1|few|TRBV28
TGTGCCAGCAGTCTAACCGGGACAGTTAGCAATCAGCCCCAGCATTTT
CASSLTGTVSNQPQHF
>TRBJ1-2|TRBD1|-|TRBV7-2
TGTGCCAGCAGCGTACGGGACAGCCGAATTGCCGTGGGTGGCTACACCTTC
CASSVRDSRIAVGGYTF
>TRBJ2-7|TRBD2|-|TRBV19
TGTGCCAGTAGTACGACTAGCGGGGGGCTGGGAATCCACGAGCAGTACTTC
CASSTTSGGLGIHEQYF
>TRBJ2-1|TRBD2|-|TRBV6-6
TGTGCCAGCTCCTCTGGCGGGGGGGACCATGAGCAGTTCTTC
CASSSGGGDHEQFF
>TRBJ2-2|TRBD2|-|TRBV11-2
TGTGCCAGCAGCCAACTAGCGGGGAGAACCGGGGAGCTGTTTTTT
CASSQLAGRTGELFF
>TRBJ2-5|TRBD2|once|TRBV29-1
TGCAGCGTTGAACGGGCTAGCGGGGGCCAAGAGACCCAGTACTTC
CSVERASGGQETQYF
>TRBJ1-2|-|-|TRBV5-6
TGTGCCAGCAGCCCCCTCAGGGGAGAGGGCTATGGCTACACCTTC
CASSPLRGEGYGYTF
>TRBJ2-7|-|-|TRBV25-1
TGTGCCAGCAGGCATAGCTCCTACGAGCAGTACTTC
CASRHSSYEQYF
>TRBJ2-1|TRBD1|-|TRBV28
TGTGCCAGCAGTCCTTTTTGGGACAGGGTCGACAATGAGCAGTTCTTC
CASSPFWDRVDNEQFF
>TRBJ1-2|TRBD1|once|TRBV27
TGTGCCAGCAGTTCAGACCGGGACAGGACATGGGGCTACACCTTC
CASSSDRDRTWGYTF
>TRBJ2-7|-|few|TRBV10-3
TGTGCCTCCGCATCCGGGGTCGCGGACGAGCAGTACTTC
CASASGVADEQYF
>TRBJ1-5|-|-|TRBV2
TGTGCCAGCAGTAACACAGGGACCAATCAGCCCCAGCATTTT
CASSNTGTNQPQHF
>TRBJ2-5|TRBD2|-|TRBV7-2
TGTGCCAGCAGCTTAGAGCGGGGGCGAGAGACCCAGTACTTC
CASSLERGRETQYF
>TRBJ1-4|TRBD1|-|TRBV11-2
TGTGCCAGCAGCTTAGGGGTGGGACAGGGAAATGAAAAACTGTTTTTT
CASSLGVGQGNEKLFF
>TRBJ2-3|TRBD2|-|TRBV2
TGTGCCAGCAGTCGGGACTACACAGATACGCAGTATTTT
CASSRDYTDTQYF
>TRBJ1-2|TRBD1|-|TRBV28
TGTGCCAGCAGTTTGGGACAGGGGAACTATGGCTACACCTTC
CASSLGQGNYGYTF
>TRBJ1-3|-|-|TRBV28
TGTGCCAGCAGTTTAGTGGCCGGAAACACCATATATTTT
CASSLVAGNTIYF